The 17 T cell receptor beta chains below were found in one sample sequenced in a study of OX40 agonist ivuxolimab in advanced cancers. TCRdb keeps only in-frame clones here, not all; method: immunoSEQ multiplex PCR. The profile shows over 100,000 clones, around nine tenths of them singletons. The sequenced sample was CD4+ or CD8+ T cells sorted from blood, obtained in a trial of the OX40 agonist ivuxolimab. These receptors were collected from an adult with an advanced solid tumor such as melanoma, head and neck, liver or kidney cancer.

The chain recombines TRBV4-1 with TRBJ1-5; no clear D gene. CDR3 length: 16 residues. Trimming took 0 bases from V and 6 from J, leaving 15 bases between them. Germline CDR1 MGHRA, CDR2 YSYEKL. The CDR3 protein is CASSQDFSAFSQPQHF. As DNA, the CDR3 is TGCGCCAGCAGCCAAGATTTTTCTGCATTCAGTCAGCCCCAGCATTTT.

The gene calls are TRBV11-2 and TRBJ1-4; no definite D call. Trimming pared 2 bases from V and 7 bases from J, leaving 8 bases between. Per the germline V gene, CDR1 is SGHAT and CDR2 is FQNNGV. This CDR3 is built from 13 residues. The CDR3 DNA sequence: TGTGCCAGCAGCTTAAGCCTAGGTGAAAAACTGTTTTTT. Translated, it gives CASSLSLGEKLFF.

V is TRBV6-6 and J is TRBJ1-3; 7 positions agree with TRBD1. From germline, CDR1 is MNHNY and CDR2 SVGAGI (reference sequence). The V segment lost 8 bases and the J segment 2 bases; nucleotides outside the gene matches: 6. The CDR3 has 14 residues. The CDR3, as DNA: TGTGCCAGCCATTCAGGGGGGCCTGGAAACACCATATATTTT. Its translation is CASHSGGPGNTIYF.

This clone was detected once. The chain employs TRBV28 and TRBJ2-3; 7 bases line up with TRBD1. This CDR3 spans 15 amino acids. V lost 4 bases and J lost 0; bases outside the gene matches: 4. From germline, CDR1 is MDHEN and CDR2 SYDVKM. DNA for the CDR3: TGTGCCAGCAGTTACCGACAGGGAAGCACAGATACGCAGTATTTT. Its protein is CASSYRQGSTDTQYF.

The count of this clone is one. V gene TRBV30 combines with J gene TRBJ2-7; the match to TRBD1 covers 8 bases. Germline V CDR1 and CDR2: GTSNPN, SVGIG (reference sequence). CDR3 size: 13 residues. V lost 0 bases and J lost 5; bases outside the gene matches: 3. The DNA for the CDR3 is TGTGCCTGGAGTGTAGTGACAGGGGACGAGCAGTACTTC. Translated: CAWSVVTGDEQYF.

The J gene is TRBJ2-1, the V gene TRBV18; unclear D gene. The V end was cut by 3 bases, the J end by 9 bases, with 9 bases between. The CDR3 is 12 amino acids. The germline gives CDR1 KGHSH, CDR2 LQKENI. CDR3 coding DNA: TGTGCCAGCTCACCGGGCTTGAGTGAGCAGTTCTTC. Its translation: CASSPGLSEQFF. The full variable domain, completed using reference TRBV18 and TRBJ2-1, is NAGVMQNPRHLVRRRGQEARLRCSPMKGHSHVYWYRQLPEEGLKFMVYLQKENIIDESGMPKERFSAEFPKEGPSILRIQQVVRGDSAAYFCASSPGLSEQFFGPGTRLTVL.

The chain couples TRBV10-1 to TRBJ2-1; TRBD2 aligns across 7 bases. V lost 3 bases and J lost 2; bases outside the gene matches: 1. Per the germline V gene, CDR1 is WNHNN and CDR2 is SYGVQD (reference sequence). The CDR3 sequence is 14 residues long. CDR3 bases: TGCGCCAGCAGTGATGGGACTACCTACAATGAGCAGTTCTTC. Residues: CASSDGTTYNEQFF.

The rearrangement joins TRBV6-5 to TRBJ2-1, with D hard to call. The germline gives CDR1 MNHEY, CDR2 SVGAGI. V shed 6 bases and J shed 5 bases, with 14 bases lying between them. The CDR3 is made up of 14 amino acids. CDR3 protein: CASRRTLADNEQFF. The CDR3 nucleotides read TGTGCCAGCAGACGTACGCTTGCGGACAATGAGCAGTTCTTC.

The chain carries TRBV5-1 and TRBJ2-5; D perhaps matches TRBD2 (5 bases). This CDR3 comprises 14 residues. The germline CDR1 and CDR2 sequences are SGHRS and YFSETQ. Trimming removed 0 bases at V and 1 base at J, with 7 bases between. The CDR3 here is CASSLAGVQETQYF. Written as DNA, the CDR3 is TGCGCCAGCAGCTTGGCCGGGGTCCAAGAGACCCAGTACTTC.

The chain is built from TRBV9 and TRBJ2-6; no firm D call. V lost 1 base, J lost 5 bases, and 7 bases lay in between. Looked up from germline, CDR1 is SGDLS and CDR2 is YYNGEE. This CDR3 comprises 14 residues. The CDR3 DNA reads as TGTGCCAGCAGCGTACCGACCAGGGCCAACGTCCTGACTTTC. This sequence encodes CASSVPTRANVLTF.

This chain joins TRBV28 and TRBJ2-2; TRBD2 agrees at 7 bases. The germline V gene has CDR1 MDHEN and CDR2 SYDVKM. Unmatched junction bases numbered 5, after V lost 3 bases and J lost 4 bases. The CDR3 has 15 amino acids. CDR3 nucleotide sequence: TGTGCCAGCAGTTTGACTAGCATAGGCACCGGGGAGCTGTTTTTT. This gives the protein CASSLTSIGTGELFF. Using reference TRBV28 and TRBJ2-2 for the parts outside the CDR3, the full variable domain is DVKVTQSSRYLVKRTGEKVFLECVQDMDHENMFWYRQDPGLGLRLIYFSYDVKMKEKGDIPEGYSVSREKKERFSLILESASTNQTSMYLCASSLTSIGTGELFFGEGSRLTVL.

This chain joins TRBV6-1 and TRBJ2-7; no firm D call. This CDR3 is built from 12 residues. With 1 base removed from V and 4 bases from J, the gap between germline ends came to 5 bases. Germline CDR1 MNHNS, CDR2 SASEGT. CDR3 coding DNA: TGTGCCAGCAGTGAAGGGAAGTACGAGCAGTACTTC. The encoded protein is CASSEGKYEQYF.

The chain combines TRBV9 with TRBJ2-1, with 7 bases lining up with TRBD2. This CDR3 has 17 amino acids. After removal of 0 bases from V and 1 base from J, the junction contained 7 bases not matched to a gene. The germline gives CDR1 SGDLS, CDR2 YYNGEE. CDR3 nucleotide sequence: TGTGCCAGCAGCGTAGATGGGGGAGGGCTGTCCTACAATGAGCAGTTCTTC. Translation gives CASSVDGGGLSYNEQFF.

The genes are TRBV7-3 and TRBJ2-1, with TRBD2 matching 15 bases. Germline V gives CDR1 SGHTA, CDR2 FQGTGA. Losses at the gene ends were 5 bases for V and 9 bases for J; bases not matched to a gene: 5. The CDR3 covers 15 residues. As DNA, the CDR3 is TGTGCCAGCAGCCCGGGACTAGCGGGAGGTTCTGAGCAGTTCTTC. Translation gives CASSPGLAGGSEQFF.

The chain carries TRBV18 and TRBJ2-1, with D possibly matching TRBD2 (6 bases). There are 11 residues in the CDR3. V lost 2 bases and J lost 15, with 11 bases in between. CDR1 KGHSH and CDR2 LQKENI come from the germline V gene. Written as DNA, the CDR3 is TGTGCCAGCTCACCAGTCCGGGGACTGTTCTTC. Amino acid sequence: CASSPVRGLFF.

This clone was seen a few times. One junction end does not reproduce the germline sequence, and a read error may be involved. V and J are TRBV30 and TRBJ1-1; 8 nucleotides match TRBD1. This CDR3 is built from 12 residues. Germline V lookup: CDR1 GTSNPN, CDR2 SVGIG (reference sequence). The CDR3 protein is CAWNLGQESELF. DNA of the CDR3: TGTGCCTGGAATTTGGGACAGGAATCCGAATTGTTT.

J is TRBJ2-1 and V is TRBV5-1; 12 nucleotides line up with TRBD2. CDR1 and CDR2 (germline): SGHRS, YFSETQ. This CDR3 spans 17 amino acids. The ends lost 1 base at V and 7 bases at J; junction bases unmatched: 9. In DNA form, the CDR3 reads TGCGCCAGCAGCTTGTTTACCCCTAGCGGGAGGGGAAATGAGCAGTTCTTC. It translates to CASSLFTPSGRGNEQFF.